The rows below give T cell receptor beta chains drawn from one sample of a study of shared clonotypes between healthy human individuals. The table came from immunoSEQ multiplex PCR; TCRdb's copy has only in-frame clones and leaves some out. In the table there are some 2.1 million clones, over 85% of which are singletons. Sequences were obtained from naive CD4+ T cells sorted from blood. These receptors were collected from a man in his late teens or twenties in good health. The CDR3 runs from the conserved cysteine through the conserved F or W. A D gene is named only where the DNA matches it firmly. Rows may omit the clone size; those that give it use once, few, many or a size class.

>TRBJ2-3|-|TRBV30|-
TGTGCCTGGACGGCTAGAGGGCTTAGCACAGATACGCAGTATTTT
CAWTARGLSTDTQYF
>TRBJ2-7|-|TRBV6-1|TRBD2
TGTGCCAGCAGTGCACTAGCGACCGAGCAGTACTTC
CASSALATEQYF
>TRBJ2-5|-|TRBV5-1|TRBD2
TGCGCCAGCAGCCTCAGGACTAGCGGAGGGACGGAGACCCAGTACTTC
CASSLRTSGGTETQYF
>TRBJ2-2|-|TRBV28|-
TGTGCCAGCACCTCTAACGGGTTCCGCGGGGAGCTGTTTTTT
CASTSNGFRGELFF
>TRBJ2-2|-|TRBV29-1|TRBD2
TGCAGCGTTGGGAGTAGCGGGTCGAACACCGGGGAGCTGTTTTTT
CSVGSSGSNTGELFF
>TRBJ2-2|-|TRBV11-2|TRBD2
TGTGCCAGCAGCTCGCCGGGACTAGCGAACACCGGGGAGCTGTTTTTT
CASSSPGLANTGELFF
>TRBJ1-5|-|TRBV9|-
TGTGCCAGCGGAGGGAGCAATCAGCCCCAGCATTTT
CASGGSNQPQHF
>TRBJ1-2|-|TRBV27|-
TGTGCCAGCTCTGGCCCCAGTCCTTTCAGTGGCATCACCTTC
CASSGPSPFSGITF
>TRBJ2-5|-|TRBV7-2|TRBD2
TGTGCCAGCAGCTTAGGGGTGGCGGGAGGTCAAGAGACCCAGTACTTC
CASSLGVAGGQETQYF
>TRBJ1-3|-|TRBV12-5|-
TGTGCTAGTGGTTCGCTACTAGAACAGGGATCTGGAAACACCATATATTTT
CASGSLLEQGSGNTIYF
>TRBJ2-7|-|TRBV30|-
TGTGCCTGGGCCGGGAGCTACGAGCAGTACTTC
CAWAGSYEQYF
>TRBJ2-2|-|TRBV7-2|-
TGTGCCAGCAGCTTAGGTAGCCTTTACACCGGGGAGCTGTTTTTT
CASSLGSLYTGELFF
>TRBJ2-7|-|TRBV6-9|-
TGTGCCAGCAGTTGGACCGCCTGGTCCTACGAGCAGTACTTC
CASSWTAWSYEQYF
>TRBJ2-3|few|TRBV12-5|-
TGTGCTAGTGGTTTGCTAGATACGCAGTATTTT
CASGLLDTQYF
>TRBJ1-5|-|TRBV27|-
TGTGCCAGCAGTACCAATAGCAATCAGCCCCAGCATTTT
CASSTNSNQPQHF
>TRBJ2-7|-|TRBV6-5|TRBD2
TGTGCCAGCAGGACTAGCGCCGAGCAGTACTTC
CASRTSAEQYF
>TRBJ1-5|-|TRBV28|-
TGTGCCAGCAGTTCTTATCAGCCCCAGCATTTT
CASSSYQPQHF
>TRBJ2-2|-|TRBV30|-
TGTGCCTGGGGACAGTCCGGGGAGCTGTTTTTT
CAWGQSGELFF
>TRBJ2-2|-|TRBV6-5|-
TGTGCCACCCTCGGACAGTTGCCAAACACCGGGGAGCTGTTTTTT
CATLGQLPNTGELFF
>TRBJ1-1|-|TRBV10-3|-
TGTGCCATCAGTGTGCAGGGCAACACTGAAGCTTTCTTT
CAISVQGNTEAFF
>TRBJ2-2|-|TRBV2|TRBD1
TGTGCCAGCGGGTCCCGGGACAGGGGAACCGGGGAGCTGTTTTTT
CASGSRDRGTGELFF
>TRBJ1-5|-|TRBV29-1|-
TGCAGCGTCGCTATAGGGCTAAATCAGCCCCAGCATTTT
CSVAIGLNQPQHF
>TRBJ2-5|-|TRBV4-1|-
TGCGCCAGCAGCCAAGGGCTAGAGGAGACCCAGTACTTC
CASSQGLEETQYF
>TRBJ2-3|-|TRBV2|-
TGTGCCAGCAGTGATAGGGTTTTCACAGATACGCAGTATTTT
CASSDRVFTDTQYF
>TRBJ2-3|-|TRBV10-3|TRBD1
TGTGCCATCAGTGAGTCCGGACAGGCAAGCACAGATACGCAGTATTTT
CAISESGQASTDTQYF
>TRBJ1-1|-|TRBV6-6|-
TGTGCCAGCAGTCGTGGACAGAACACTGAAGCTTTCTTT
CASSRGQNTEAFF
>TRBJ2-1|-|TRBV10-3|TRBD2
TGTGCCATCTCGAAAGCGGGAGATGAGCAGTTCTTC
CAISKAGDEQFF
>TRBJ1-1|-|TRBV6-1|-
TGTGCCAGCAGTGAAGTCTCACGTATGAACACTGAAGCTTTCTTT
CASSEVSRMNTEAFF
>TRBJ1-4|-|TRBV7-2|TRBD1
TGTGCCAGCAGCTTAGGGACTCCGGGACAGGGGGCGGGAAAACTGTTTTTT
CASSLGTPGQGAGKLFF
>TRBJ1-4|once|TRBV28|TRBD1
TGTGCCAGCTCTCGCAGGGGGGATGAAAAACTGTTTTTT
CASSRRGDEKLFF
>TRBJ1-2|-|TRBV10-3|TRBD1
TGTGCCATCAGTCTGGGGGTTCCGGGACAGGGGGATGGCTACACCTTC
CAISLGVPGQGDGYTF
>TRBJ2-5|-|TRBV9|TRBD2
TGTGCCAGCAGCGTAGATATATCGGGAGGGGAGACCCAGTACTTC
CASSVDISGGETQYF
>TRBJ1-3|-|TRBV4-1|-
TGCGCCAGCAGCCAACCCGTAAGGAAGCACCCTGGAAACACCATATATTTT
CASSQPVRKHPGNTIYF
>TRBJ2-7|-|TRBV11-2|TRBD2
TGTGCCAGCAGCTTAAGGCCAACTAGCGGGTGGTACGAGCAGTACTTC
CASSLRPTSGWYEQYF
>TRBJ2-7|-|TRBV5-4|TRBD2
TGTGCCAGCACCCCCTACCCCGGGGCGGGGGTGGTAGGCGAGCAGTACTTC
CASTPYPGAGVVGEQYF
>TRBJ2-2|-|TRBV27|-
TGTGCCAGCAGCAGACTTGGGGGTAAGGACACCGGGGAGCTGTTTTTT
CASSRLGGKDTGELFF
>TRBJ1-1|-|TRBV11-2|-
TGTGCCAGCAGCAGGGGGGGTGTAGGGTACACTGAAGCTTTCTTT
CASSRGGVGYTEAFF
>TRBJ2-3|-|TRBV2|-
TGTGCCAGCAGTGATGGTGGCAGAAAAACAGATACGCAGTATTTT
CASSDGGRKTDTQYF
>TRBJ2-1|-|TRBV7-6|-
TGTGCCAGCAGCTTAGACCCTTACAGGGTTAGCTCCTACAATGAGCAGTTCTTC
CASSLDPYRVSSYNEQFF
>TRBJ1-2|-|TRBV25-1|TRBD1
TGTGCCAGCAAACCAGGGGGCGGCTATGGCTACACCTTC
CASKPGGGYGYTF
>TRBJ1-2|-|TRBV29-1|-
TGCAGCGTTGGAGTCACGATGGGCAATGGCTACACCTTC
CSVGVTMGNGYTF
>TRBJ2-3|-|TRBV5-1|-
TGCGCCAGCAGCTTACGGGGATTGGCGACAGATACGCAGTATTTT
CASSLRGLATDTQYF
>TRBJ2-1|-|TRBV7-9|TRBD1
TGTGCCAGCAGCCCACAGGACAGGGTAACGTCCTACAATGAGCAGTTCTTC
CASSPQDRVTSYNEQFF
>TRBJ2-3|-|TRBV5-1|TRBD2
TGCGCCAGCAGCCTGGGTAGCGGGGAACTAGATACGCAGTATTTT
CASSLGSGELDTQYF
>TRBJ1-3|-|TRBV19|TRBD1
TGTGCCAGTTGGGACAGGGGCCCTGGAAACACCATATATTTT
CASWDRGPGNTIYF
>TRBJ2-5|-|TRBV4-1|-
TGCGCCAGCAGTACCGACTCAGACGGGTGGGAGACCCAGTACTTC
CASSTDSDGWETQYF
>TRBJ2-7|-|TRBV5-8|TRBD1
TGTGCCAGCAGCTTGGAGGGGGCGGTCGGGCAGTACTTC
CASSLEGAVGQYF
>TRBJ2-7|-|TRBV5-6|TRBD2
TGTGCCAGCAGCGTTAGCGGGGGGGCCTACGAGCAGTACTTC
CASSVSGGAYEQYF
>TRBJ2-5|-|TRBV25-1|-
TGTGCCAGCAGTGATTTGACTAGTGAGAAGACCCAGTACTTC
CASSDLTSEKTQYF
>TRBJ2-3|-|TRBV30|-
TGTGCCTGGAGTGCGGTTGATACGCAGTATTTT
CAWSAVDTQYF
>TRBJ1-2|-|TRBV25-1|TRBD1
TGTGCCAGCAGTCGACAGGGGATCTATGGCTACACCTTC
CASSRQGIYGYTF
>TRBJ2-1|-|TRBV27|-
TGTGCCAGCAGTTTTTGGGTGAAACATACCCAACCGGGATACAATGAGCAGTTCTTC
CASSFWVKHTQPGYNEQFF
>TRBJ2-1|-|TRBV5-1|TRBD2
TGCGCCAGCAGCTTGGCGGGGACTAGCGTATACAATGAGCAGTTCTTC
CASSLAGTSVYNEQFF
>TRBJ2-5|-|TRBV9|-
TGTGCCAGCAGCTCGACGCTACAAGAGACCCAGTACTTC
CASSSTLQETQYF